Listed here are 15 T cell receptor beta chains from one sample, sequenced in a study of breast tumors, draining lymph nodes, adjacent tissues. Samples came from axillary lymph nodes draining the breast cancer. Using its own MiXCR run on the multiplex PCR reads, TCRdb lists one record per CDR3 protein. The sample holds 120,000 to 150,000 distinct CDR3 sequences; approximately 29% are singletons and the top ten take about 2.5%. Material for sequencing was axillary lymph node tissue. The receptors originated from a female donor with breast cancer. Some clones in this sample may be carry-over from other donors' samples.

This clonotype has ten or more counts. The chain employs TRBV20-1 and TRBJ2-7, with D uncertain. CDR3 size: 12 residues. The ends were cut back, 6 bases at V and 5 bases at J, with 14 bases in the middle. Germline CDR1 DFQATT, CDR2 SNEGSKA (reference sequence). The DNA of the CDR3 is TGCAGTGCCACACGGCCCGGCCACGAGCAGTACTTC. As protein: CSATRPGHEQYF.

Of note for this clonotype: A single base separates this from a much larger clone, so it may be a read error. The V gene is TRBV2, the J gene TRBJ1-2; D unresolved. The germline gives CDR1 SNHLY, CDR2 FYNNEI. V shed 11 bases and J shed 1 base, with 11 bases lying between them. The CDR3 consists of 12 residues. CDR3 residues: CAGTLVNYGYTF. DNA of the CDR3: TGTGCCGGCACGCTTGTTAACTATGGCTACACCTTC. Full variable domain (rest looked up from reference TRBV2 and TRBJ1-2): EPEVTQTPSHQVTQMGQEVILRCVPISNHLYFYWYRQILGQKVEFLVSFYNNEISEKSEIFDDQFSVERPDGSNFTLKIRSTKLEDSAMYFCAGTLVNYGYTFGSGTRLTVV.

This clonotype was recorded only once. The V call is TRBV6-6, the J call TRBJ1-3; the D gene is possibly TRBD1 (5 bases). The CDR3 runs to 17 residues. Trimming cost V 6 bases and J 0 bases, with 18 bases left between them. Germline CDR1 is MNHNY and CDR2 is SVGAGI (reference sequence). CDR3 DNA: TGTGCCAGCAGAGAAGACCGGGACGCCCTCTCTGGAAACACCATATATTTT. Translating it yields CASREDRDALSGNTIYF.

This CDR3 is CASRRPLGRGTDQETQYF. The CDR3, as DNA: TGTGCCAGCAGGCGACCCCTCGGGCGGGGGACAGATCAAGAGACCCAGTACTTC. This sequence joins TRBV6-2 or TRBV6-3 and TRBJ2-5; D may correspond to TRBD1 or TRBD2 (7 bases each). V was shortened by 6 bases and J by 2 bases, with 25 bases between the two germline ends. The CDR3 is 18 residues long. CDR1 is MNHEY and CDR2 is SVGEGT in the germline V gene.

This clonotype was observed many times. The chain is built from TRBV18 and TRBJ2-5; TRBD1 agrees at 8 bases. The V segment lost 5 bases and the J segment 3 bases; nucleotides outside the gene matches: 14. This CDR3 spans 17 amino acids. Per germline, CDR1 KGHSH and CDR2 LQKENI. CDR3 loop: CASSSLPRTGSEETQYF. In DNA, the CDR3 is TGTGCCAGCTCATCTTTACCACGGACAGGGTCTGAAGAGACCCAGTACTTC.

This clonotype occurred once. The chain has TRBV6-6 and TRBJ1-6, with 10 bases lining up with TRBD1. V trimming: 5 bases; J trimming: 4 bases; junction bases outside the gene matches: 2. Germline V gene data show CDR1 as MNHNY and CDR2 as SVGAGI (reference sequence). The CDR3 spans 15 residues. CDR3 amino acids: CASSEGQGYNSPLHF. CDR3 DNA: TGTGCCAGCAGTGAGGGACAGGGGTATAATTCACCCCTCCACTTT.

There are many counts of this clonotype. The chain has TRBV4-1 and TRBJ1-4; possible D gene TRBD1, 5 bases. The CDR3 sequence is 18 residues long. The V gene's germline CDR1 is MGHRA and CDR2 YSYEKL. The V and J ends lost 5 bases and 5 bases respectively, with 24 bases between them. CDR3 protein: CASSGTKTGPNRNEKLFF. As DNA, the CDR3 is TGCGCCAGCAGCGGGACTAAAACGGGGCCAAATAGGAATGAAAAACTGTTTTTT.

This clonotype occurred many times. The chain uses TRBV29-1 and TRBJ1-4, with 9 bases lining up with TRBD1. The CDR3 loop spans 13 amino acids. In germline, CDR1 is SQVTM, CDR2 ANQGSEA. The ends lost 7 bases at V and 7 bases at J; junction bases unmatched: 7. CDR3 residues: CSAQAQGAEKLFF. In DNA form, the CDR3 reads TGCAGCGCGCAGGCACAGGGGGCTGAAAAACTGTTTTTT.

In this sample, this clonotype turned up many times. The rearrangement links TRBV28 to TRBJ2-5; D is unclear. V dropped 3 bases and J dropped 5 bases, with 13 bases sitting between them. Germline CDR1 is MDHEN and CDR2 is SYDVKM. This CDR3 contains 14 residues. CDR3 DNA sequence: TGTGCCAGCAGTTTTTCGGTCGCGTCGGAGACCCAGTACTTC. Protein product: CASSFSVASETQYF.

This clonotype was recorded many times. This chain connects TRBV20-1 to TRBJ2-3, with 8 bases identical to TRBD2. CDR3 size: 15 residues. The germline V gene encodes CDR1 DFQATT and CDR2 SNEGSKA (reference sequence). The J segment lost 6 bases and the V segment lost 5 bases, leaving 13 bases of the junction unmatched. CDR3 bases: TGCAGTGCTGTCGGGGGGGACATACTGTACGATACGCAGTATTTT. It is translated as CSAVGGDILYDTQYF.

This clonotype showed up many times. The chain couples TRBV7-6 to TRBJ1-4; 7 bases are shared with TRBD1. Germline V gene data show CDR1 as SGHVS and CDR2 as FNYEAQ. CDR3 size: 15 residues. The ends lost 5 bases at V and 4 bases at J; junction bases unmatched: 7. CDR3 protein: CASSVSGQNNEKLFF. Here the CDR3 DNA reads TGTGCCAGCAGCGTTTCGGGACAGAATAATGAAAAACTGTTTTTT.

In its sample, this clonotype was seen once. Since a much larger clone is just one base distant, this may be a read error. V is TRBV12-3 or TRBV12-4 and J is TRBJ2-5; the match to TRBD2 covers 8 bases. Trimming at V came to 6 bases and at J to 6 bases, leaving 12 bases not matched to a gene. The CDR3 length is 15 residues. Here the CDR3 reads CASSFRGGPMQTQYF. DNA of the CDR3: TGTGCCAGCAGCTTCCGGGGGGGCCCGATGCAGACCCAGTACTTC.

This clonotype occurred many times. The rearrangement joins TRBV6-5 to TRBJ1-6; the D is unclear. V gave up 6 bases and J gave up 0 bases, with 6 bases separating them. The CDR3 consists of 14 residues. CDR1 is MNHEY and CDR2 is SVGAGI in the germline V gene. CDR3 loop: CASRGLSYNSPLHF. Written as DNA, the CDR3 is TGTGCCAGCAGAGGACTCTCCTATAATTCACCCCTCCACTTT.

At least ten counts were recorded for this clonotype. This chain connects TRBV19 to TRBJ1-5; 7 nucleotides agree with TRBD1. This CDR3 spans 13 amino acids. V shed 6 bases, J shed 3 bases, and the junction held 2 bases outside the gene matches. CDR1 and CDR2 from the germline V gene are LNHDA and SQIVND (reference sequence). DNA for the CDR3: TGTGCCAGTAGCGGACAGGTCAATCAGCCCCAGCATTTT. The encoded protein is CASSGQVNQPQHF.

This clonotype occurred many times. The rearrangement uses TRBV20-1 and TRBJ2-3; D not certain. CDR3 length: 14 residues. CDR1 is DFQATT and CDR2 is SNEGSKA in the germline V gene (reference sequence). V was cut by 0 bases and J by 0 bases, with 7 bases left in between. CDR3 sequence reads: CSARDTGSTDTQYF. The CDR3 DNA reads TGCAGTGCTAGAGACACCGGGAGCACAGATACGCAGTATTTT.